Below are 15 T cell receptor beta chains sequenced from a single sample in a study of monozygotic twins with inflammatory bowel disease. TCRdb re-called the 5' RACE reads; every CDR3 protein appears as one record, without DNA. The sample table sets out about 380,000 distinct CDR3 sequences. The sample was blood. All receptors come from a human donor with ulcerative colitis or Crohn's disease, or a healthy co-twin of an affected twin (not recorded which).

The genes are TRBV5-1 and TRBJ1-1. The germline V gene encodes CDR1 SGHRS and CDR2 YFSETQ. The CDR3 covers 13 residues. CDR3 loop: CASRKDPDTEAFF.

The chain has TRBV4-2 and TRBJ2-3; the D call of TRBD2 rests on TCRdb alone, since no DNA is present to check it. The CDR3 consists of 17 residues. CDR1 is LGHNA, CDR2 YNFKEQ, per germline. The chain's CDR3 is CASSQSRAGGIMYTQYF.

The chain couples TRBV5-1 to TRBJ2-7; TCRdb's assignment of TRBD1 cannot be checked, as there is no DNA. Germline V gene data show CDR1 as SGHRS and CDR2 as YFSETQ. The CDR3 is 13 residues long. The CDR3 is CASSVTGGYEQYF. Full variable domain (remainder filled in from reference TRBV5-1 and TRBJ2-7): KAGVTQTPRYLIKTRGQQVTLSCSPISGHRSVSWYQQTPGQGLQFLFEYFSETQRNKGNFPGRFSGRQFSNSRSEMNVSTLELGDSALYLCASSVTGGYEQYFGPGTRLTVT.

The chain combines TRBV7-9 with TRBJ2-7. In germline, CDR1 is SEHNR, CDR2 FQNEAQ (reference sequence). The length of the CDR3 is 16 residues. The CDR3 is CASSPPFRLSSYEQYF.

The CDR3 loop reads CASSLFGLTEAFF. The J gene is TRBJ1-1, the V gene TRBV27. The CDR3 has 13 residues. From germline, CDR1 is MNHEY and CDR2 SMNVEV (reference sequence).

The genes are TRBV6-5 and TRBJ2-5; the TCRdb call, TRBD2, lacks DNA for checking. The germline gives CDR1 MNHEY, CDR2 SVGAGI. The CDR3 is made up of 15 amino acids. CDR3 in amino acids: CASSYSIAGLETQYF.

The rearrangement joins TRBV5-6 to TRBJ2-7. Per germline, CDR1 SGHDT and CDR2 YYEEEE. There are 13 residues in the CDR3. CDR3 in amino acids: CASSGQGSYEQYF.

The V gene is TRBV7-2, the J gene TRBJ2-3; TCRdb names TRBD1, which stays unverified in the absence of DNA. Germline CDR1 SGHTA, CDR2 FQGNSA. This CDR3 has 16 residues. The CDR3 is CASSSKRGQGIDTQYF.

The rearrangement links TRBV20-1 to TRBJ2-3; TCRdb's D call of TRBD1 is untestable without DNA. The germline V gene has CDR1 DFQATT and CDR2 SNEGSKA (reference sequence). The CDR3 is 13 amino acids. The chain's CDR3 is CSADRPRTDTQYF.

The genes are TRBV5-1 and TRBJ2-2. The CDR3 is made up of 15 amino acids. Germline V gene lookup returns CDR1 SGHRS and CDR2 YFSETQ. The CDR3 reads CASSLVRANTGELFF.

The J gene is TRBJ2-7, the V gene TRBV6-1; TCRdb gives TRBD2 as the D gene, but with no DNA this cannot be confirmed. Germline V gene data show CDR1 as MNHNS and CDR2 as SASEGT. The CDR3 runs 16 residues. The chain's CDR3 is CASSVLLAVSSYEQYF.

This chain joins TRBV5-4 and TRBJ2-5; TCRdb returns TRBD1, unconfirmable since there is no DNA. From germline, CDR1 is SGHNT and CDR2 YYREEE (reference sequence). This CDR3 region has 13 residues. The chain's CDR3 is CASSRAGRETQYF.

The rearrangement uses TRBV6-5 and TRBJ2-3; TCRdb's D call, TRBD2, is unchecked because there is no DNA. This CDR3 region has 17 residues. Per germline, CDR1 MNHEY and CDR2 SVGAGI. CDR3 sequence reads: CASSYQLAGASTDTQYF.

V and J are TRBV7-9 and TRBJ1-1; TCRdb outputs TRBD1, but without DNA this stays unchecked. CDR1 is SEHNR and CDR2 is FQNEAQ in the germline V gene (reference sequence). There are 15 residues in the CDR3. CDR3: CASSPRGQGNTEAFF.

The chain uses TRBV18 and TRBJ1-4; without DNA, the TCRdb call of TRBD1 cannot be checked. CDR1 is KGHSH and CDR2 is LQKENI in the germline V gene. This CDR3 is 17 amino acids long. The CDR3 reads CASSPSLRGPSLEKLFF.